This T cell receptor beta chain originates from a study of neurological immune-mediated disorders. This clonotype was picked up many times. Its target is not known. Findings and caveats of the study: Sharing of CDR3 amino acid sequences among expanded clones across subjects was absent, suggesting private repertoires in all groups.

It was by 5'RACE with 10-nucleotide random UMIs that the cDNA was made. TCRdb reprocessed the 5' RACE reads via MiXCR and lists one record per CDR3 protein. The table has 15,000 to 20,000 distinct CDR3 sequences, 7.5% seen once. The germline gives CDR1 SQVTM, CDR2 ANQGSEA. V was trimmed by 6 bases and J by 0 bases, leaving 2 bases between them. The CDR3 loop spans 10 amino acids. Specimen: CD8+ T cells from blood. The source is a woman under 40 with HTLV-1-associated myelopathy (HAM/TSP). This chain connects TRBV29-1 to TRBJ2-5; the D is unclear. CDR3 loop: CSVYQETQYF. DNA for the CDR3: TGCAGCGTATACCAAGAGACCCAGTACTTC. The full variable domain, rest sourced from reference TRBV29-1 and TRBJ2-5, is SAVISQKPSRDICQRGTSLTIQCQVDSQVTMMFWYRQQPGQSLTLIATANQGSEATYESGFVIDKFPISRPNLTFSTLTVSNMSPEDSSIYLCSVYQETQYFGPGTRLLVL.